The rows below give T cell receptor beta chains drawn from one sample of a study of T cell responses to AZD1222 COVID-19 vaccine. The repertoire was sequenced with immunoSEQ multiplex PCR; TCRdb's copy has only in-frame clones and lacks some. The sample lists 130,000 to 150,000 clones, under 95% occurring once. The material was peripheral blood, obtained on day 0 of AZD1222 vaccination. The receptors come from an adult in good health. CDR3s include the opening cysteine and the closing phenylalanine or tryptophan. A D gene is named only where the DNA matches it firmly. Part of the rows lack a size; the others show once, few, many or a class for expanded clones.

j_call: TRBJ2-5; clone_size: NA; v_call: TRBV3-1/TRBV3-2; d_call: NA; cdr3_nt: TGTGCCAGCAGCCATTTGGGCGGGGAAGAGACCCAGTACTTC; cdr3_aa: CASSHLGGEETQYF
j_call: TRBJ1-2; clone_size: NA; v_call: TRBV10-3; d_call: NA; cdr3_nt: TGTGCCATCTCGAATTTCAGGGAGAGCTATGGCTACACCTTC; cdr3_aa: CAISNFRESYGYTF
j_call: TRBJ2-1; clone_size: once; v_call: TRBV15; d_call: NA; cdr3_nt: TGTGCCACCAGCGGAATCGGCGAGGCCTACAATGAGCAGTTCTTC; cdr3_aa: CATSGIGEAYNEQFF
j_call: TRBJ2-3; clone_size: NA; v_call: TRBV5-1; d_call: NA; cdr3_nt: TGCGCCAGCGCTGAAGGGCAGGGTGCAGATACGCAGTATTTT; cdr3_aa: CASAEGQGADTQYF
j_call: TRBJ1-1; clone_size: NA; v_call: TRBV27; d_call: NA; cdr3_nt: TGTGCCAGCAGTTTAAGGTCGGACACTGAAGCTTTCTTT; cdr3_aa: CASSLRSDTEAFF
j_call: TRBJ2-5; clone_size: NA; v_call: TRBV6-2/TRBV6-3; d_call: TRBD1; cdr3_nt: TGTGCCAGCAGCGGGACAGTCCAAGAGACCCAGTACTTC; cdr3_aa: CASSGTVQETQYF
j_call: TRBJ1-1; clone_size: NA; v_call: TRBV7-9; d_call: NA; cdr3_nt: TGTGCCAGCAGCATCAGGACTGAAGCTTTCTTT; cdr3_aa: CASSIRTEAFF
j_call: TRBJ2-5; clone_size: NA; v_call: TRBV6-2/TRBV6-3; d_call: NA; cdr3_nt: TGTGCCAGCAGCACAAGGGGGGCTGGGGCAGAGACCCAGTACTTC; cdr3_aa: CASSTRGAGAETQYF
j_call: TRBJ2-1; clone_size: once; v_call: TRBV11-3; d_call: TRBD1; cdr3_nt: TGTGCCAGCAGCCCGGGACAGGGAGGGAAATGGAGGTCCTACAATGAGCAGTTCTTC; cdr3_aa: CASSPGQGGKWRSYNEQFF
j_call: TRBJ2-7; clone_size: few; v_call: TRBV5-4; d_call: TRBD1; cdr3_nt: TGTGCCAGCAGCCCGGGACAGTCCTACGAGCAGTACTTC; cdr3_aa: CASSPGQSYEQYF
j_call: TRBJ2-5; clone_size: NA; v_call: TRBV7-3; d_call: NA; cdr3_nt: TGTGCCAGCAGCCCAACAGGGGGGGGAGAGACCCAGTACTTC; cdr3_aa: CASSPTGGGETQYF
j_call: TRBJ1-4; clone_size: NA; v_call: TRBV5-4; d_call: NA; cdr3_nt: TGTGCCAGCAGCTTTGGGGGTACTAATGAAAAACTGTTTTTT; cdr3_aa: CASSFGGTNEKLFF
j_call: TRBJ1-1; clone_size: NA; v_call: TRBV9; d_call: NA; cdr3_nt: TGTGCCAGCGGTGGGACCGGGCTGAACACTGAAGCTTTCTTT; cdr3_aa: CASGGTGLNTEAFF
j_call: TRBJ2-3; clone_size: NA; v_call: TRBV9; d_call: NA; cdr3_nt: TGTGCCAGCAGCCCCAAGGTGACTACCTTCACAGATACGCAGTATTTT; cdr3_aa: CASSPKVTTFTDTQYF
j_call: TRBJ1-5; clone_size: NA; v_call: TRBV10-3; d_call: NA; cdr3_nt: TGTGCCATCAGCGAGGGGGGGCCCCAGCATTTT; cdr3_aa: CAISEGGPQHF
j_call: TRBJ2-1; clone_size: NA; v_call: TRBV6-5; d_call: TRBD2; cdr3_nt: TGTGCCAGTAGCGGGAGGTCCTACAATGAGCAGTTCTTC; cdr3_aa: CASSGRSYNEQFF
j_call: TRBJ2-3; clone_size: once; v_call: TRBV6-2/TRBV6-3; d_call: TRBD1; cdr3_nt: TGTGCCAGCAGTTCGGGCGACAGGGGGGCAGATACGCAGTATTTT; cdr3_aa: CASSSGDRGADTQYF
j_call: TRBJ2-2; clone_size: NA; v_call: TRBV5-1; d_call: NA; cdr3_nt: TGCGCCAGCAGCTTGGGCTACGGAAGTGGGGGTGCGAACACCGGGGAGCTGTTTTTT; cdr3_aa: CASSLGYGSGGANTGELFF
j_call: TRBJ2-3; clone_size: NA; v_call: TRBV21-1; d_call: NA; cdr3_nt: TGTGCCAGCAGCAAAAACCCCAGTTTGTACAGGATCTGCCCCCGCACAGATACGCAGTATTTT; cdr3_aa: CASSKNPSLYRICPRTDTQYF
j_call: TRBJ2-7; clone_size: NA; v_call: TRBV4-1; d_call: TRBD2; cdr3_nt: TGCGCCAGCAGCCAGGAAGGACTAGCGGGAGGGTACGAGCAGTACTTC; cdr3_aa: CASSQEGLAGGYEQYF
j_call: TRBJ2-7; clone_size: NA; v_call: TRBV19; d_call: TRBD1; cdr3_nt: TGTGCCAGTAGTTACAGGGGGTCGGAGCAGTACTTC; cdr3_aa: CASSYRGSEQYF
j_call: TRBJ1-3; clone_size: NA; v_call: TRBV7-9; d_call: NA; cdr3_nt: TGTGCCAGCAGCTTATGGCTGACAGTTTCTGGAAACACCATATATTTT; cdr3_aa: CASSLWLTVSGNTIYF
j_call: TRBJ2-1; clone_size: NA; v_call: TRBV15; d_call: TRBD2; cdr3_nt: TGTGCCACCAGCAGAGATAAAACTAGCGGAGGGTACAATGAGCAGTTCTTC; cdr3_aa: CATSRDKTSGGYNEQFF
j_call: TRBJ1-5; clone_size: NA; v_call: TRBV12-3/TRBV12-4; d_call: NA; cdr3_nt: TGTGCCAGCAGTTTAGGGGCCCGGCGACCCCAGCATTTT; cdr3_aa: CASSLGARRPQHF
j_call: TRBJ1-4; clone_size: once; v_call: TRBV9; d_call: NA; cdr3_nt: TGTGCCAGCAGCTCCGAGGTCTCTTCTAATGAAAAACTGTTTTTT; cdr3_aa: CASSSEVSSNEKLFF
j_call: TRBJ1-6; clone_size: NA; v_call: TRBV5-4; d_call: NA; cdr3_nt: TGTGCCAGCGGCGAGGATGGAGATAATTCACCCCTCCACTTT; cdr3_aa: CASGEDGDNSPLHF
j_call: TRBJ2-3; clone_size: NA; v_call: TRBV7-2; d_call: NA; cdr3_nt: TGTGCCAGCAGCATCACGACTGCTAGCACAGATACGCAGTATTTT; cdr3_aa: CASSITTASTDTQYF
j_call: TRBJ1-2; clone_size: NA; v_call: TRBV2; d_call: NA; cdr3_nt: TGTGCCAGCAGTGACAGACTCGGCTATGGCTACACCTTC; cdr3_aa: CASSDRLGYGYTF
j_call: TRBJ2-1; clone_size: NA; v_call: TRBV11-1; d_call: NA; cdr3_nt: TGTGCCAGCAGCTTAGGGCGAGCGGGACAAAATGAGCAGTTCTTC; cdr3_aa: CASSLGRAGQNEQFF
j_call: TRBJ1-1; clone_size: NA; v_call: TRBV11-2; d_call: NA; cdr3_nt: TGTGCCAGCACCATCCCGGGTGTACGCGGGACTGAAGCTTTCTTT; cdr3_aa: CASTIPGVRGTEAFF
j_call: TRBJ1-2; clone_size: NA; v_call: TRBV15; d_call: TRBD1; cdr3_nt: TGTGCCACCAGCTTCGGGACAGGGAACTATGGCTACACCTTC; cdr3_aa: CATSFGTGNYGYTF
j_call: TRBJ2-3; clone_size: NA; v_call: TRBV5-1; d_call: TRBD2; cdr3_nt: TGCGCCAGCAGCGCGTCGACTAGCGGGTGGACAGATACGCAGTATTTT; cdr3_aa: CASSASTSGWTDTQYF
j_call: TRBJ2-7; clone_size: NA; v_call: TRBV7-2; d_call: NA; cdr3_nt: TGTGCCAGCAGCTTAGGGCAAACGTACGGGTACGAGCAGTACTTC; cdr3_aa: CASSLGQTYGYEQYF
j_call: TRBJ1-2; clone_size: NA; v_call: TRBV7-3; d_call: TRBD1; cdr3_nt: TGTGCCAGCAGCCTGCCGGGACAGGAAGGCTACACCTTC; cdr3_aa: CASSLPGQEGYTF
j_call: TRBJ2-5; clone_size: few; v_call: TRBV6-2/TRBV6-3; d_call: NA; cdr3_nt: TGTGCCAGCAGTCGTCAGGGGCCCGAAGAGACCCAGTACTTC; cdr3_aa: CASSRQGPEETQYF
j_call: TRBJ2-7; clone_size: NA; v_call: TRBV27; d_call: TRBD2; cdr3_nt: TGTGCCAGCAGATCGGGGAGGGCCAAGTACGAGCAGTACTTC; cdr3_aa: CASRSGRAKYEQYF